This TCR beta chain was captured in a study of T cell changes during pregnancy in multiple sclerosis. The data were produced by immunoSEQ multiplex PCR, yet TCRdb's version contains in-frame clones alone and is incomplete. The sample has tens of thousands of clones; 85% to 95% are singletons. Trimming left V 0 bases short and J 1 base short, with 7 bases between. The CDR3 has 16 residues. Germline V gene sequence: CDR1 LGHNA, CDR2 YNFKEQ. The source was peripheral blood, collected after pregnancy. This TCR derives from a female donor with multiple sclerosis, enrolled in a pregnancy study. The chain uses TRBV4-2 and TRBJ2-6, with D possibly TRBD2 on 5 matching bases. CDR3 in DNA: TGTGCCAGCAGCCAAGACGGGGATTCTGGGGCCAACGTCCTGACTTTC. Translation gives CASSQDGDSGANVLTF.